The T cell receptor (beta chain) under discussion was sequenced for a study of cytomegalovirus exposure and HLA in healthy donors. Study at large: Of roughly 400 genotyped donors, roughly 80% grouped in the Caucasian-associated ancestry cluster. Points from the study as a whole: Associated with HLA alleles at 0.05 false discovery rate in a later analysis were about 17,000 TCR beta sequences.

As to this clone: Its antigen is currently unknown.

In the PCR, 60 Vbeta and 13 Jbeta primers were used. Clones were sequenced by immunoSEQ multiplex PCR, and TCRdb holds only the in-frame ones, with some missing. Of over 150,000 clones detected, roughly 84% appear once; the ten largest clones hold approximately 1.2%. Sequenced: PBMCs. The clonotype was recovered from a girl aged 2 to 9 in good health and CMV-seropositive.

The CDR3 DNA reads TGTGCCAGCAGCCTCGACTGGTACAATGAGCAGTTCTTC. Translation: CASSLDWYNEQFF. The gene calls are TRBV14 and TRBJ2-1; D call uncertain. The CDR3 consists of 13 residues. Trimming shortened V by 4 bases and J by 4 bases, and 8 bases separated the two germline ends. Germline loops: CDR1 SGHDN, CDR2 FVKESK.